This TCR beta chain is from a study of neoadjuvant nivolumab and ipilimumab in lung cancer. CDR1 SGHNT and CDR2 YYREEE come from the germline V gene (reference sequence). The CDR3 is 15 residues long. The ends lost 0 bases at V and 2 bases at J; junction bases unmatched: 1. TCRdb keeps only in-frame clones here, not all; method: immunoSEQ multiplex PCR. Of approximately 6,300 clones listed, 65% were seen once; the top ten hold approximately 14%. This TCR came from an adult with non-small cell lung cancer. This chain joins TRBV5-4 and TRBJ2-1; 8 bases map to TRBD1. The material sequenced was tumor tissue, taken after neoadjuvant nivolumab, alone or with ipilimumab, at or shortly before surgery. The DNA of the CDR3 is TGTGCCAGCAGCTTGGAGGACAGGGCCTACAATGAGCAGTTCTTC. It specifies CASSLEDRAYNEQFF. Full variable domain (outside the CDR3, taken from reference TRBV5-4 and TRBJ2-1): ETGVTQSPTHLIKTRGQQVTLRCSSQSGHNTVSWYQQALGQGPQFIFQYYREEENGRGNFPPRFSGLQFPNYSSELNVNALELDDSALYLCASSLEDRAYNEQFFGPGTRLTVL.